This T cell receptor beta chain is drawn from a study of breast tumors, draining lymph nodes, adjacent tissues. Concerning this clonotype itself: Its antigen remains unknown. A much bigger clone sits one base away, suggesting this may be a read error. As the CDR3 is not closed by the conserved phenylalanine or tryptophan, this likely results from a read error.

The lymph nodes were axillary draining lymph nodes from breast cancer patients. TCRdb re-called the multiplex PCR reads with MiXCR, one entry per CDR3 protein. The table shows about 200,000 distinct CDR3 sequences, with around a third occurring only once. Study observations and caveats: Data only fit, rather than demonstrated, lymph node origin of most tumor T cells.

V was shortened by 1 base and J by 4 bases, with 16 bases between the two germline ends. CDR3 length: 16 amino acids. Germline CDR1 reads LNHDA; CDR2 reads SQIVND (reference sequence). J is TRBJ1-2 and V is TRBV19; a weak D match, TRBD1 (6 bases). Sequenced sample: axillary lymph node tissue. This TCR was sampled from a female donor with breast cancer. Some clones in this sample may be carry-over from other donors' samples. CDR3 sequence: CASSIAAGVDLYGYTS. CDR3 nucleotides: TGTGCCAGTAGTATAGCAGCAGGGGTGGACCTCTATGGCTACACCTCC.